One sample yielded the 14 T cell receptor beta chains listed below, sequenced in a study of T cells in localized non-small cell lung cancer. Sequenced by immunoSEQ multiplex PCR; TCRdb stores in-frame clones only, minus some. The table lists 61,000 or so clones, about nine tenths of them singletons. The sequences come from peripheral blood, collected before any cancer treatment. The receptors shown here come from a woman aged 35 to 69 with stage I lung adenocarcinoma.

V usage is TRBV28 and J usage is TRBJ1-2; the D gene is possibly TRBD1 (6 bases). Per the germline V gene, CDR1 is MDHEN and CDR2 is SYDVKM. Trimming cost V 10 bases and J 5 bases, with 14 bases left between them. This CDR3 is 12 amino acids long. The CDR3 protein is CATGDTAYGYTF. CDR3 in DNA: TGTGCCACCGGGGACACCGCTTATGGCTACACCTTC.

The chain combines TRBV6-5 with TRBJ1-1; 7 bases align to TRBD1. Losses at the gene ends were 7 bases for V and 8 bases for J; bases not matched to a gene: 7. This CDR3 spans 12 amino acids. In germline, CDR1 is MNHEY, CDR2 SVGAGI. This CDR3 reads CASTRQGTEAFF. Here the CDR3 DNA reads TGTGCCAGCACTAGACAGGGAACCGAAGCTTTCTTT.

The chain employs TRBV4-3 and TRBJ2-7, with 8 bases lining up with TRBD1. The CDR3 runs to 13 residues. CDR1 and CDR2 from the germline V gene are LGHNA and YSLEER. V was pared by 1 base and J by 6 bases, with 2 bases of the junction left unmatched. CDR3 region: CASSQGTGLEQYF. CDR3 coding DNA: TGCGCCAGCAGCCAAGGGACAGGGCTCGAGCAGTACTTC.

The gene calls are TRBV15 and TRBJ1-2; D ambiguous. CDR3 size: 14 residues. The V gene lost 1 base and the J gene lost 4 bases, with 10 bases spanning the gap. CDR1 LNHNV and CDR2 YYDKDF come from the germline V gene (reference sequence). The CDR3, as DNA: TGTGCCACCAGCAGAGCGGGCCAGTTCTATGGCTACACCTTC. Translation: CATSRAGQFYGYTF.

J is TRBJ2-5 and V is TRBV7-8; weak D call: TRBD1 (6 bases). Germline V lookup: CDR1 SGHVS, CDR2 FQNEAQ. This CDR3 spans 15 amino acids. Trimming shortened V by 5 bases and J by 2 bases, and 15 bases separated the two germline ends. CDR3 amino acids: CASSRQGLGQETQYF. The CDR3 DNA is TGTGCCAGCAGCCGTCAGGGGCTGGGGCAAGAGACCCAGTACTTC.

The J gene is TRBJ1-6, the V gene TRBV7-2, with 7 bases identical to TRBD1. The germline V gene has CDR1 SGHTA and CDR2 FQGNSA. The CDR3 spans 14 residues. V was pared by 5 bases and J by 5 bases, with 3 bases of the junction left unmatched. The CDR3 coding sequence is TGTGCCAGCAGCCTCGGGACAGATAATTCACCCCTCCACTTT. It encodes CASSLGTDNSPLHF.

This chain connects TRBV6-4 to TRBJ2-1; the match to TRBD1 covers 7 bases. This CDR3 has 14 residues. Germline-derived CDR1 and CDR2 are MRHNA and SNTAGT. V shed 3 bases and J 6 bases; nucleotides not matched to a gene: 5. The CDR3 loop is CASSESYRGNEQFF. The CDR3 DNA sequence: TGTGCCAGCAGTGAGTCATACAGGGGCAATGAGCAGTTCTTC.

This clone is judged medium-sized. The chain links TRBV19 to TRBJ1-1; 8 positions match TRBD1. The CDR3 loop spans 17 amino acids. Unmatched junction bases numbered 18, after V lost 8 bases and J lost 4 bases. Germline V gene sequence: CDR1 LNHDA, CDR2 SQIVND (reference sequence). The chain's CDR3 is CASAPVAGGFLSTEAFF. The CDR3 nucleotides read TGTGCCAGTGCCCCCGTGGCAGGGGGCTTCTTGTCCACTGAAGCTTTCTTT. Combining the CDR3 with reference TRBV19 and TRBJ1-1 gives the whole variable domain DGGITQSPKYLFRKEGQNVTLSCEQNLNHDAMYWYRQDPGQGLRLIYYSQIVNDFQKGDIAEGYSVSREKKESFPLTVTSAQKNPTAFYLCASAPVAGGFLSTEAFFGQGTRLTVV.

The chain combines TRBV14 with TRBJ1-1; no definite D call. V lost 0 bases and J lost 8, with 10 bases in between. Germline V gives CDR1 SGHDN, CDR2 FVKESK. The CDR3 runs 13 residues. The CDR3 reads CASSQDLEGEAFF. The CDR3 DNA is TGTGCCAGCAGCCAAGATTTGGAGGGCGAAGCTTTCTTT. Full variable domain (rest looked up from reference TRBV14 and TRBJ1-1): EAGVTQFPSHSVIEKGQTVTLRCDPISGHDNLYWYRRVMGKEIKFLLHFVKESKQDESGMPNNRFLAERTGGTYSTLKVQPAELEDSGVYFCASSQDLEGEAFFGQGTRLTVV.

The rearrangement uses TRBV7-6 and TRBJ2-1, with D possibly being TRBD2 (6 bases). The ends were cut back, 3 bases at V and 6 bases at J, with 12 bases in the middle. There are 14 residues in the CDR3. CDR1 SGHVS and CDR2 FNYEAQ come from the germline V gene. The CDR3 DNA follows: TGTGCCAGCAGCTTTGGGGGGACTCCCAATGAGCAGTTCTTC. Amino acids: CASSFGGTPNEQFF. Looking up the rest from reference TRBV7-6 and TRBJ2-1 gives the full variable domain: GAGVSQSPRYKVTKRGQDVALRCDPISGHVSLYWYRQALGQGPEFLTYFNYEAQQDKSGLPNDRFSAERPEGSISTLTIQRTEQRDSAMYRCASSFGGTPNEQFFGPGTRLTVL.

The chain links TRBV11-2 to TRBJ1-3; D remains unclear. CDR1 and CDR2 from the germline V gene are SGHAT and FQNNGV. This CDR3 has 15 amino acids. Between the trimmed V and J ends, which lost 2 bases and 9 bases, there was a span of 17 bases. CDR3 DNA: TGTGCCAGCAGCTTATCGCCAGCCCGGTCGGTCACCATATATTTT. It translates to CASSLSPARSVTIYF. Supplemented by reference TRBV11-2 and TRBJ1-3, the full variable domain reads EAGVAQSPRYKIIEKRQSVAFWCNPISGHATLYWYQQILGQGPKLLIQFQNNGVVDDSQLPKDRFSAERLKGVDSTLKIQPAKLEDSAVYLCASSLSPARSVTIYFGEGSWLTVV.

This chain joins TRBV2 and TRBJ1-1; a weak D match, TRBD1 (5 bases). Per germline, CDR1 SNHLY and CDR2 FYNNEI. V was pared by 7 bases and J by 1 base, with 13 bases between. The CDR3 is made up of 14 amino acids. The CDR3, as DNA: TGTGCCAGCACCCGACAGACCTCGAACACTGAAGCTTTCTTT. Translating gives CASTRQTSNTEAFF.

This clone was recorded only once. The genes are TRBV9 and TRBJ1-1; no clear D. Germline assignment: CDR1 SGDLS and CDR2 YYNGEE. V gave up 0 bases and J gave up 0 bases, with 6 bases separating them. The CDR3 has 14 residues. CDR3 nucleotides: TGTGCCAGCAGCGTAGATCACATGAACACTGAAGCTTTCTTT. Amino acids: CASSVDHMNTEAFF.

The genes are TRBV7-6 and TRBJ1-1; D call uncertain. The V gene lost 0 bases and the J gene lost 0 bases, with 2 bases spanning the gap. Germline assignment: CDR1 SGHVS and CDR2 FNYEAQ. The CDR3 is made up of 13 amino acids. The CDR3: CASSLALNTEAFF. The CDR3 DNA reads as TGTGCCAGCAGCTTAGCGCTGAACACTGAAGCTTTCTTT.